A selection of T cell receptor beta chains follows, all from one sample in a study of CD8 T cells in ankylosing spondylitis. TCRdb re-analysed the 5' RACE reads in MiXCR, keeping a single row per CDR3 protein. The profile shows roughly 260,000 distinct CDR3 sequences, 20% of them singletons. The sequenced sample consisted of blood, either unsorted or a sorted T cell fraction (not recorded which). The receptors here all came from a male donor with ankylosing spondylitis or in good health (not recorded which). Both conserved end residues are part of each CDR3. Fields, in order: J gene, D gene, clone size, V gene, CDR3 DNA, CDR3 protein. The D gene is left open where the match is weak. Rows give clone size only sometimes, using once, few, many, or a class for an expanded clone.

>TRBJ2-1|TRBD2|-|TRBV28
TGTGCCAGCAGTCCGGTTAGCGGGAGCTCCTACAATGAGCAGTTCTTC
CASSPVSGSSYNEQFF
>TRBJ2-3|-|-|TRBV9
TGTGCCAGCAGCGTCCTCGGACAGCTCACAGATACGCAGTATTTT
CASSVLGQLTDTQYF
>TRBJ1-4|TRBD1|few|TRBV9
TGTGCCAGCAGCGAGGGACAGGGGGCCGCAACTAATGAAAAACTGTTTTTT
CASSEGQGAATNEKLFF
>TRBJ2-3|TRBD2|-|TRBV7-3
TGTGCCAGCAGCTCGGGGGGGCGGGATAAGCAGTATTTT
CASSSGGRDKQYF
>TRBJ2-3|TRBD2|many|TRBV2
TGTGCCAGCAGTGAACGCGGGGGGTCAACAGATACGCAGTATTTT
CASSERGGSTDTQYF
>TRBJ2-1|TRBD1|many|TRBV5-1
TGCGCCAGCAGCGATGGGACAGGTGGACTCGGCCACAATGAGCAGTTCTTC
CASSDGTGGLGHNEQFF
>TRBJ2-3|TRBD1|many|TRBV3-1
TGTGCCAGCAGCCAATACGGGACAGGACGCACAGATACGCAGTATTTT
CASSQYGTGRTDTQYF
>TRBJ1-6|-|many|TRBV9
TGTGCCAGCAGCGTAGAAGGGGGGCCTAATTCACCCCTCCACTTT
CASSVEGGPNSPLHF
>TRBJ2-3|-|-|TRBV28
TGTGCCAGCAGTTTCGGGGCGTACACAGATACGCAGTATTTT
CASSFGAYTDTQYF
>TRBJ1-4|TRBD1|many|TRBV27
TGTGCCAGCAGTCGTCGACAGGGAGGTGAAAAACTGTTTTTT
CASSRRQGGEKLFF
>TRBJ1-5|-|few|TRBV12-3/TRBV12-4
TGTGCCAGCAGCCGGGACGGCAATCAGCCCCAGCATTTT
CASSRDGNQPQHF
>TRBJ2-4|-|-|TRBV15
TGTGCCACCAGCAGAGATGGAAACATTCAGTACTTC
CATSRDGNIQYF
>TRBJ1-4|TRBD1|few|TRBV5-6
TGCCCTGTGACCTCCGGCCCCGTATCGGACAGGGGGTCCGAAAAACTGTTTTTT
CPVTSGPVSDRGSEKLFF
>TRBJ2-1|-|few|TRBV6-5
TGTGCCAGCAGTTACTACGGATACAATGAGCAGTTCTTC
CASSYYGYNEQFF
>TRBJ1-2|-|few|TRBV20-1
TGCAGTGCGACCTACTATGGCTACACCTTC
CSATYYGYTF
>TRBJ1-4|-|many|TRBV29-1
TGCAGCGGGGATGAGAGAGGGGCGCTGTTTTTT
CSGDERGALFF
>TRBJ1-2|TRBD1|few|TRBV12-3/TRBV12-4
TGTGCCAGCAGTCCTTTGGGTCAGGGGGCTTATGGCTACACCTTC
CASSPLGQGAYGYTF
>TRBJ2-1|-|many|TRBV5-1
TGCGCCAGCAGCCCCGGGACCTTACAGAACAATGAGCAGTTCTTC
CASSPGTLQNNEQFF
>TRBJ2-3|-|-|TRBV29-1
TGCAGCGTTGTGGGCGGGATACATCCAGATACGCAGTATTTT
CSVVGGIHPDTQYF
>TRBJ1-2|TRBD1|-|TRBV5-1
TGCGCCAGCAGCTTGGAGGGACAGGGCTATGGCTACACCTTC
CASSLEGQGYGYTF
>TRBJ1-1|-|-|TRBV9
TGTGCCAGCAGCGTAGGCCCAGGGCCGAACACTGAAGCTTTCTTT
CASSVGPGPNTEAFF
>TRBJ2-2|-|-|TRBV4-1
TGCGCCAGCAGCCAAGATTGGCCGAACACCGGGGAGCTGTTTTTT
CASSQDWPNTGELFF
>TRBJ1-1|TRBD1|-|TRBV12-3/TRBV12-4
TGTGCCAGCAGTTTAGCGCGAGGGCAGGGGGTTAAGAACACTGAAGCTTTCTTT
CASSLARGQGVKNTEAFF
>TRBJ2-3|TRBD2|few|TRBV11-2
TGTGCCAGCAGCTTAGAAACTAGCGGAGATACGCAGTATTTT
CASSLETSGDTQYF
>TRBJ2-5|-|-|TRBV12-3/TRBV12-4
TGTGCCAGCAGTTTAGCGAAGAGAGAGACCCAGTACTTC
CASSLAKRETQYF
>TRBJ2-3|-|-|TRBV12-3/TRBV12-4
TGTGCCAGCAGGCTAGCTAGCACAGATACGCAGTATTTT
CASRLASTDTQYF
>TRBJ2-1|-|-|TRBV6-2/TRBV6-3
TGTGCCAGCAGTTACCGATACAATGAGCAGTTCTTC
CASSYRYNEQFF
>TRBJ2-2|-|-|TRBV5-1
TGCGCCAGCAGCGTCGGTCGCGGTCGAGGAGTCGGCGGGGAGCTGTTTTTT
CASSVGRGRGVGGELFF
>TRBJ2-2|TRBD2|-|TRBV12-3/TRBV12-4
TGTGCCAGCAGTCTCCCTAGGGGACTAGTTGGTAAGAAGAACACCGGGGAGCTGTTTTTT
CASSLPRGLVGKKNTGELFF
>TRBJ1-5|TRBD1|-|TRBV20-1
TGCAGTGCTAGATCGGGACAGGGTGGTCAGCCCCAGCATTTT
CSARSGQGGQPQHF
>TRBJ2-3|-|-|TRBV29-1
TGCAGCGTGGCCACCACAGGGACAGATACGCAGTATTTT
CSVATTGTDTQYF
>TRBJ2-4|-|-|TRBV5-1
TGCGCCAGCAGCTTGGCCGGGACATCGGGAAACATTCAGTACTTC
CASSLAGTSGNIQYF
>TRBJ2-3|-|few|TRBV12-3/TRBV12-4
TGTGCCAGCAGGCCGGACAGATCAGATACGCAGTATTTT
CASRPDRSDTQYF
>TRBJ1-1|-|few|TRBV10-3
TGTGCCATCAGTGAGAGGGGGGGGGACACTGAAGCTTTCTTT
CAISERGGDTEAFF
>TRBJ2-1|TRBD2|-|TRBV27
TGTGCCAGCAGTTTATCTAGCGGGGGGTATGAGCAGTTCTTC
CASSLSSGGYEQFF
>TRBJ1-5|-|-|TRBV2
TGTGCCAGCGTCCAAGACTTCGGTCGGCCCCAGCATTTT
CASVQDFGRPQHF
>TRBJ2-3|-|-|TRBV24-1
TGTGCCACCAGTGATCCAAATCAGGGGACAGATACGCAGTATTTT
CATSDPNQGTDTQYF
>TRBJ2-1|TRBD2|few|TRBV7-2
TGTGCCAGCAGCTTAGCTGGAGGACTAGCGGGGGGGCTCGATGAGCAGTTCTTC
CASSLAGGLAGGLDEQFF
>TRBJ2-1|-|few|TRBV20-1
TGCAGTGCTAGAGCACGGAACAATGAGCAGTTCTTC
CSARARNNEQFF
>TRBJ2-3|-|many|TRBV21-1
TGTGCCAGCAGCAGGGGGGAAGATACGCAGTATTTT
CASSRGEDTQYF
>TRBJ1-1|-|many|TRBV5-5
TGTGCCAGCAGCGGCGGGACTGGGAACACTGAAGCTTTCTTT
CASSGGTGNTEAFF
>TRBJ2-3|-|-|TRBV9
TGTGCCAGCAGCGTAGCTAGCGGCACAGATACGCAGTATTTT
CASSVASGTDTQYF
>TRBJ2-4|TRBD2|once|TRBV20-1
TGCAGTGCCATTCGACTAGCGGGAGGGCCGGGGAACATTCAGTACTTC
CSAIRLAGGPGNIQYF
>TRBJ1-2|-|-|TRBV7-1
TGTGCCAGCAGCTCGCGACAGAACTATGGCTACACCTTC
CASSSRQNYGYTF
>TRBJ2-2|-|many|TRBV29-1
TGCAGCGTTGAGGAAGGATTCGCCGGGGAGCTGTTTTTT
CSVEEGFAGELFF